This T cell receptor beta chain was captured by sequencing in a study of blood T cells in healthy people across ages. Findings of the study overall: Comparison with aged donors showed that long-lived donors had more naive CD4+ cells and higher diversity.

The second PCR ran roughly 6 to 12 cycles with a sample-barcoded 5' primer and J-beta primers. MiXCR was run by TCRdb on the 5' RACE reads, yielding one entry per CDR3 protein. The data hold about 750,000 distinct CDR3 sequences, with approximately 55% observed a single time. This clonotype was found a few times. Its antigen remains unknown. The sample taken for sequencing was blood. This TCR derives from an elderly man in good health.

The CDR3 sequence is CASSYSLAEYNEQFF. The DNA of the CDR3 is TGTGCCAGCAGTTACTCGCTAGCGGAGTACAATGAGCAGTTCTTC. This chain connects TRBV6-5 to TRBJ2-1; 7 nucleotides align to TRBD2. V dropped 0 bases and J dropped 4; count of bases not matched to a gene: 3. Germline V lookup: CDR1 MNHEY, CDR2 SVGAGI. This CDR3 comprises 15 residues.